This T cell receptor (beta chain) originates from a study of blood T cell repertoires in COVID-19. Generated by immunoSEQ multiplex PCR, the TCRdb table keeps only in-frame clones and is missing some. The sample has 95,000 to 100,000 clones, around 85% seen once; the top ten hold around 10%. The sequencing sample was made of peripheral blood. This clonotype originated in a woman at least 80 years old with acute or convalescent COVID-19.

The CDR3 nucleotides read TGCAGCGTTGTTAGCGGGGGGCTCTACGAGCAGTACTTC. Its translation: CSVVSGGLYEQYF. The rearrangement uses TRBV29-1 and TRBJ2-7; 10 bases map to TRBD2. Germline values: CDR1 SQVTM, CDR2 ANQGSEA. V lost 4 bases and J lost 3; bases outside the gene matches: 3. The CDR3 extends over 13 amino acids.